This TCR beta chain is drawn from a study of cytomegalovirus exposure and HLA in healthy donors. Findings of the study overall: A missense DCLRE1C variant was associated with V- and J-gene trimming of TCR beta chains in a later analysis, and an independent cohort replicated the association. TCR beta sequences numbering over 15,000 were associated with HLA alleles at 0.05 false discovery rate in a later analysis. In the analysis, some V segments, TRBV6-2 and TRBV6-3 included, were excluded as indistinguishable.

Regarding this clone: Antigen specificity is unknown.

This CDR3 has 13 residues. Germline V lookup: CDR1 SGHTA, CDR2 FQGTGA. V gave up 4 bases and J gave up 7 bases; unmatched junction bases: 3. It was with 60 Vbeta and 13 Jbeta primers that the PCR ran. Assay: immunoSEQ multiplex PCR; the TCRdb copy retains only in-frame clones and omits some. This table has around 130,000 clones, 55% to 75% appearing once. V and J are TRBV7-3 and TRBJ2-1, with 8 positions matching TRBD1. The clonotype was recovered from a man aged 25 to 40 in good health and CMV-seropositive. The specimen sequenced was PBMCs. CDR3: CASSWDRLNEQFF. In nucleotides, the CDR3 is TGTGCCAGCAGCTGGGACAGGCTAAATGAGCAGTTCTTC.